This section outlines one TCR beta chain sequence together with its context. These data belong to a study of blood T cell repertoires in COVID-19. Overall study context: Samples representing acute and convalescent COVID-19 were sourced from the United States, Italy and Spain. PBMCs, B-cell-depleted T cells, or T cells were the source of the cDNA or gDNA that made up the material.

Cohort assignment relied on participant-reported clinical history. Original analysis: Nucleated cell counts were estimated from reference gene primer amplification. The assay was immunoSEQ multiplex PCR, and TCRdb's table has in-frame clones only and misses some. V and J calls and clone size are those listed in that table; D and trimming were worked out from the DNA. The sample yields 400,000 or so clones, around 90% seen once. The CDR3 is made up of 17 amino acids. V dropped 3 bases and J dropped 1 base, with 21 bases sitting between them. CDR1 and CDR2 from the germline V gene are DFQATT and SNEGSKA (reference sequence).

This TCR was sampled from a middle-aged woman with acute COVID-19. The chain employs TRBV20-1 and TRBJ1-2, with D tentatively TRBD1 (6 bases). Sequenced: PBMCs or T cells enriched from blood (not recorded which). As DNA, the CDR3 is TGCAGTGCTAGTTTCTGGGACACCCATCGCCATAACTATGGCTACACCTTC. This gives the protein CSASFWDTHRHNYGYTF.